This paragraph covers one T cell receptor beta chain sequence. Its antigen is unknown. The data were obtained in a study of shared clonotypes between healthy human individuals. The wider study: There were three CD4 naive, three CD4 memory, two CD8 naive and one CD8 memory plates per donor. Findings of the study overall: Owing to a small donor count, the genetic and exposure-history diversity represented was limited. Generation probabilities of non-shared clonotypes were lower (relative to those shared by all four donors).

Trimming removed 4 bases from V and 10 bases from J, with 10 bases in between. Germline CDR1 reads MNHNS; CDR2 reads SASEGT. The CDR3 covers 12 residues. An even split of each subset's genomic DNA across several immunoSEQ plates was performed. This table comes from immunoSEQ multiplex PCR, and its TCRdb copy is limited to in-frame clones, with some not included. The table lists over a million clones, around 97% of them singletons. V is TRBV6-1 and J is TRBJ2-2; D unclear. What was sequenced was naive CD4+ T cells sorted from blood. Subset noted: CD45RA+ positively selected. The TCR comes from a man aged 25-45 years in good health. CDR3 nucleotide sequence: TGTGCCAGCAGTGCCGGTTGGGTGGAGCTGTTTTTT. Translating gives CASSAGWVELFF.